These 23 T cell receptor beta chains originate from one sample sequenced in a study of T-cell reconstitution after alpha-beta-depleted transplantation in children. Preparing the TCRbeta library involved the use of unique molecular identifiers. A single record per CDR3 protein comes from TCRdb applying MiXCR to the PCR reads. The sample comprises 540,000 or so distinct CDR3 sequences, 23% of which are singletons, and 11% to 15% rests with the top ten. The sample was PBMCs, mostly from graft donor cells, taken 360 days after TCRalphabeta/CD19-depleted stem cell transplant. These TCRs come from a boy younger than two who had a stem cell transplant for acute myeloid leukemia, so the T cells may come from the graft donor.

This clonotype has more than one count but fewer than ten. This chain uses TRBV6-5 with TRBJ2-7; D is unclear. Trimming shortened V by 0 bases and J by 1 base, and 16 bases separated the two germline ends. Germline loops: CDR1 MNHEY, CDR2 SVGAGI. The CDR3 runs 17 residues. CDR3 coding DNA: TGTGCCAGCAGTTACTCGTCTTCCGAGACATGGTCCTACGAGCAGTACGTC. It encodes CASSYSSSETWSYEQYV.

This clonotype was recorded many times. The CDR3 nucleotides are TGCAGTGCTAATGACAGGGGGCGGAGGAACACTGAAGCTTTCTTT. Its translation is CSANDRGRRNTEAFF. This chain connects TRBV20-1 to TRBJ1-1; 10 nucleotides line up with TRBD1. Germline loops: CDR1 DFQATT, CDR2 SNEGSKA (reference sequence). V gave up 4 bases and J gave up 1 base; unmatched junction bases: 6. The CDR3 has 15 amino acids.

The chain couples TRBV20-1 to TRBJ2-7; D is perhaps TRBD1 (6 bases). Trimming took off 6 bases at V and 8 bases at J, with 20 bases between the two ends. Germline V gene sequence: CDR1 DFQATT, CDR2 SNEGSKA (reference sequence). The CDR3 is 13 amino acids. This CDR3 reads CSANRDISVQQYF. The CDR3, as DNA: TGCAGTGCAAACCGGGACATTTCCGTCCAGCAGTACTTC.

This clonotype was recorded many times. The chain links TRBV29-1 to TRBJ1-5; D gene ambiguous. V was cut by 6 bases and J by 6 bases, with 15 bases left in between. This CDR3 has 13 amino acids. Germline V lookup: CDR1 SQVTM, CDR2 ANQGSEA. The CDR3 loop is CSVAFSAIQPQHF. In DNA form, the CDR3 reads TGCAGCGTCGCATTTTCGGCGATTCAGCCCCAGCATTTT.

This clonotype has only a few counts. V usage is TRBV20-1 and J usage is TRBJ2-3; D is possibly TRBD1 or TRBD2 (5 bases each). The CDR3 runs 13 residues. In germline, CDR1 is DFQATT, CDR2 SNEGSKA (reference sequence). Trimming removed 4 bases at V and 1 base at J, with 9 bases between. CDR3 in DNA: TGCAGTGCTAATGGGGGAGGCACAGATACGCAGTATTTT. Its translation: CSANGGGTDTQYF.

The chain links TRBV5-1 to TRBJ1-5, with 10 bases matching TRBD1. This CDR3 is 17 amino acids long. The germline V gene encodes CDR1 SGHRS and CDR2 YFSETQ. V was clipped by 0 bases and J by 4 bases; unmatched bases: 7. In DNA form, the CDR3 reads TGCGCCAGCAGCTTGGTTGGCGGGACAGGGGATAATCAGCCCCAGCATTTT. It is translated as CASSLVGGTGDNQPQHF.

Ten or more counts support this clonotype. This chain links TRBV3-1 with TRBJ2-4, with D perhaps TRBD2 (6 bases). The germline V gene has CDR1 LGHDT and CDR2 YNNKEL (reference sequence). The CDR3 contains 17 residues. Between the trimmed V and J ends, which lost 4 bases and 0 bases, there was a span of 16 bases. The CDR3 region has the DNA TGTGCCAGCAGCCCTGGCCGGCGGGGAACAGCCAAAAACATTCAGTACTTC. This sequence encodes CASSPGRRGTAKNIQYF.

The chain links TRBV18 to TRBJ2-5; TRBD2 aligns across 11 bases. The CDR3 is 16 amino acids. Germline V CDR1 and CDR2: KGHSH, LQKENI. V lost 4 bases and J lost 1; bases outside the gene matches: 5. The CDR3 protein is CASSLLTSGAQETQYF. The CDR3 coding sequence is TGTGCCAGCTCACTCTTGACTAGCGGGGCCCAAGAGACCCAGTACTTC.

This clonotype was seen ten or more times. The chain links TRBV20-1 to TRBJ2-7; 9 bases fit TRBD2. There are 15 residues in the CDR3. CDR1 and CDR2 from the germline V gene are DFQATT and SNEGSKA (reference sequence). Unmatched junction bases numbered 7, after V lost 2 bases and J lost 2 bases. The CDR3 sequence: CSARLAGLTPYEQYF. The CDR3 DNA reads as TGCAGTGCTAGACTAGCGGGGTTGACCCCCTACGAGCAGTACTTC.

The rearrangement joins TRBV20-1 to TRBJ2-3, with D maybe TRBD1 (7 bases). The ends were cut back, 7 bases at V and 1 base at J, with 15 bases in the middle. The CDR3 is made up of 14 amino acids. The germline V gene has CDR1 DFQATT and CDR2 SNEGSKA (reference sequence). The CDR3 nucleotides read TGCAGTGTAGGAGGGGGCGATGGCACAGATACGCAGTATTTT. Residues: CSVGGGDGTDTQYF.

The chain carries TRBV20-1 and TRBJ2-1; possibly TRBD1 or TRBD2 for D (5 bases each). The CDR3 covers 16 residues. Germline CDR1 reads DFQATT; CDR2 reads SNEGSKA (reference sequence). The V gene lost 3 bases and the J gene lost 10 bases, with 25 bases spanning the gap. For the CDR3, the DNA is TGCAGTGCTAGGATAAGAGGGACCGGGATTCAAAGCGAGCAGTTCTTC. Residues: CSARIRGTGIQSEQFF.

This clonotype was observed a handful of times. This chain uses TRBV9 with TRBJ2-1; D possibly matches TRBD1 or TRBD2 (5 bases each). The CDR3 consists of 14 residues. Deletions cut 10 bases from V and 4 bases from J, with 18 bases between. Germline CDR1 is SGDLS and CDR2 is YYNGEE. Here the CDR3 reads CASSGPAEYNEQFF. The CDR3 DNA reads as TGTGCCTCCTCGGGACCCGCTGAATACAATGAGCAGTTCTTC. The full variable domain, completed using reference TRBV9 and TRBJ2-1, is DSGVTQTPKHLITATGQRVTLRCSPRSGDLSVYWYQQSLDQGLQFLIQYYNGEERAKGNILERFSAQQFPDLHSELNLSSLELGDSALYFCASSGPAEYNEQFFGPGTRLTVL.

This clonotype was seen many times. The chain joins TRBV12-3 or TRBV12-4 to TRBJ2-2, with D hard to call. Trimming removed 3 bases from V and 2 bases from J, with 10 bases in between. The CDR3 is 15 amino acids. CDR3 coding DNA: TGTGCCAGCAGTTTCTGGGATTTAAACACCGGGGAGCTGTTTTTT. Translated: CASSFWDLNTGELFF.

This clonotype occurred a few times. The chain joins TRBV20-1 to TRBJ1-5, with 8 bases fitting TRBD1. V lost 3 bases, J lost 5 bases, and 3 bases stayed unmatched. Looked up from germline, CDR1 is DFQATT and CDR2 is SNEGSKA (reference sequence). The CDR3 is 13 residues long. In nucleotides, the CDR3 is TGCAGTGCTAGGCTGGACAGGGATCAGCCCCAGCATTTT. Protein: CSARLDRDQPQHF.

The gene calls are TRBV15 and TRBJ1-2; weak D call: TRBD1 (6 bases). The CDR3 spans 15 residues. Per the germline V gene, CDR1 is LNHNV and CDR2 is YYDKDF (reference sequence). V lost 11 bases, J lost 0 bases, and 19 bases lay in between. The CDR3 spells CAVSLNRATNYGYTF. The CDR3 bases are TGTGCCGTTTCCCTCAACAGGGCCACTAACTATGGCTACACCTTC.

This chain joins TRBV5-5 and TRBJ2-7; 7 positions match TRBD1. The V segment lost 4 bases and the J segment 1 base; nucleotides outside the gene matches: 8. Germline values: CDR1 SGHKS, CDR2 YYEKEE (reference sequence). The CDR3 is 15 amino acids. CDR3 residues: CASSQYWDRSYEQYF. CDR3 in DNA: TGTGCCAGCAGCCAGTACTGGGACAGATCCTACGAGCAGTACTTC.

This clonotype was seen more than once but under ten times. The rearrangement uses TRBV12-3 or TRBV12-4 and TRBJ1-5, with unresolved D. This CDR3 has 17 amino acids. The V end was cut by 8 bases, the J end by 4 bases, with 24 bases between. The CDR3 here is CASQKGFSGAFNQPQHF. DNA for the CDR3: TGTGCCAGCCAAAAAGGGTTTAGCGGAGCCTTTAATCAGCCCCAGCATTTT.

The J gene is TRBJ1-5, the V gene TRBV20-1; unclear D gene. The CDR3 spans 12 residues. Looked up from germline, CDR1 is DFQATT and CDR2 is SNEGSKA (reference sequence). The V and J ends lost 5 bases and 0 bases respectively, with 5 bases between them. CDR3 region: CSAQYSNQPQHF. The CDR3 DNA is TGCAGTGCTCAGTATAGCAATCAGCCCCAGCATTTT.

This clonotype has a count of ten or more. This chain uses TRBV5-1 with TRBJ1-2; D not resolved. CDR1 and CDR2 from the germline V gene are SGHRS and YFSETQ. This CDR3 is built from 15 residues. Trimming took off 0 bases at V and 7 bases at J, with 16 bases between the two ends. The DNA of the CDR3 is TGCGCCAGCAGCTTGGGGCGGGCATCATCCCGTGGCTACACCTTC. This encodes CASSLGRASSRGYTF. The whole variable domain, remainder taken from reference TRBV5-1 and TRBJ1-2, is KAGVTQTPRYLIKTRGQQVTLSCSPISGHRSVSWYQQTPGQGLQFLFEYFSETQRNKGNFPGRFSGRQFSNSRSEMNVSTLELGDSALYLCASSLGRASSRGYTFGSGTRLTVV.

This clonotype showed up just a few times. The chain has TRBV29-1 and TRBJ2-2; D possibly corresponds to TRBD2 (5 bases). The CDR3 runs 11 residues. V dropped 5 bases and J dropped 6 bases, with 7 bases sitting between them. Looked up from germline, CDR1 is SQVTM and CDR2 is ANQGSEA. The CDR3 here is CSVQEAGELFF. The CDR3, as DNA: TGCAGCGTTCAGGAGGCCGGGGAGCTGTTTTTT.

J is TRBJ1-5 and V is TRBV28; possibly TRBD1 for D (6 bases). The CDR3 sequence is 15 residues long. V gave up 5 bases and J gave up 1 base, with 12 bases separating them. Germline CDR1 and CDR2: MDHEN and SYDVKM. The CDR3 DNA sequence: TGTGCCAGCAGTGCCGGGACAAGGAGCAATCAGCCCCAGCATTTT. As protein: CASSAGTRSNQPQHF.

The chain has TRBV20-1 and TRBJ2-1; 10 bases fit TRBD2. The germline V gene encodes CDR1 DFQATT and CDR2 SNEGSKA (reference sequence). After removal of 0 bases from V and 4 bases from J, the junction contained 6 bases not matched to a gene. CDR3 length: 16 residues. The DNA of the CDR3 is TGCAGTGCTAGAGATCCTAGCGGGGGCCCTTACAATGAGCAGTTCTTC. Residues: CSARDPSGGPYNEQFF.

This clonotype was picked up many times. V is TRBV7-7 and J is TRBJ2-5, with TRBD2 matching 9 bases. This CDR3 region has 15 residues. Germline lookup yields CDR1 SSHAT and CDR2 FNYEAQ (reference sequence). V gave up 5 bases and J gave up 4 bases; unmatched junction bases: 8. The CDR3 DNA reads TGTGCCAGCAGCCTGACTAGCGGAAGGGGAGAGACCCAGTACTTC. This translates into CASSLTSGRGETQYF.